What follows describes a single T cell receptor (beta chain). The antigen it binds to is not known. No much larger clone exists at a distance of one base, and base qualities are not known. This entry belongs to a study of regulatory T cells in long-lasting Graves disease (dated by TCRdb to 2020 to 2022). Study-wide context: To count as having persistent Graves' disease, a patient had to have received antithyroid drug treatment for over 5 years with TSH receptor autoantibodies remaining persistently positive. TCR sequencing covered some 13 persistent and 20 or so newly diagnosed Graves' disease patients, 33 samples in total. On average, persistent Graves' disease patients in the clinical cohort had been on antithyroid drugs for about 10.3 years. The study took place in China and was registered as a clinical trial. Patients with persistent Graves' disease were compared with patients with newly diagnosed Graves' disease using TCR sequencing and RNA sequencing of peripheral blood. Paper-wide results and their limitations: Preferential use of TRBV28, TRBJ1-2 and TRBJ2-5 was observed in persistent disease, whereas TRBV20-1 and TRBJ2-1 were favored in newly diagnosed disease. As a limitation, the authors acknowledged that the small sample size may reduce accuracy. Persistent patients shared more public clonotypes among themselves (fewer than 3,000) than newly diagnosed patients did (roughly 920). The study examined only peripheral blood because the primary lesion, thyroid tissue, could not be accessed. Only the TCR beta chain was sequenced and analyzed. Compared with newly diagnosed patients, persistent Graves' disease patients had lower TCR Shannon entropy and fewer highly expanded clones, which suggests clonal expansion.

V was cut back by 1 base and J by 1 base, leaving a gap of 10 bases between them. CDR3 length: 15 amino acids, cysteine to phenylalanine. The only DNA kept is the CDR3, 45 bases in frame from the first base. The germline V gene (reference sequence) yields SEHNR for CDR1 and FQNEAQ for CDR2. Per the publication, the time point label means: persistent/refractory GD, antithyroid drugs over 5 years with positive TRAb. RNA was extracted from PBMCs in TRIzol for both TCR sequencing and RNA sequencing. The diagnosis of Graves' disease was made according to American Thyroid Association guidelines. Patients for the study were recruited at an endocrinology department in Xi'an, China. Each patient gave roughly 8.4 milliliters of peripheral blood, collected in an EDTA anticoagulant tube. Ficoll Paque Plus density gradient separation was used to isolate PBMCs, and no further T cell sorting was done. RNA quality was checked with an Agilent 2100 Bioanalyzer and agarose gel, and concentration with a NanoDrop 2000.

The library relied on multiplex PCR. The listed sequencing device is Illumina HiSeq 4000. CDR3 regions were amplified by Arm-PCR with iRepertoire HTBI primers to construct TCR beta libraries. Before sequencing, the PCR products underwent gel purification. The published analysis was carried out like this. Across samples, about 63 TRBV and over 11 TRBJ segments were identified and used for gene usage analysis of CDR3 amino acid clonotypes. Filtered high-quality paired reads were merged into contigs using COPE and FqMerger. Contigs were aligned with BLAST to IMGT TRBV, TRBD and TRBJ reference genes, and CDR3 was defined per IMGT. Any clonotype with a frequency above 0.1% was classified as a highly expanded clone. Shannon entropy was used to measure repertoire diversity, and the Gini coefficient was used to measure V-J evenness. A clonotype found in more than one individual was treated as public. TCRdb cleaned the public reads at Q25 with fastp, built clones with MiXCR and kept in-frame beta chains. Identical CDR3 protein sequences are pooled into one entry, listed with their most common genes and DNA. V and J calls and clone size were set by TCRdb, not the authors. The sample table records around 460,000 distinct CDR3 sequences; approximately 23% of these occur just once. Roughly 14% of the sample is in the top ten clones.

Sample: peripheral blood mononuclear cells (PBMCs), taken when the disease was refractory, from a patient treated with antithyroid drugs. This TCR came from a female donor with Graves disease. The V and J segments used are TRBV7-9 and TRBJ1-2; a tentative D match to TRBD1 spans 6 bases. The DNA is TGTGCCAGCAGCTTAGGACAGGTTTTTAACTATGGCTACACCTTC. Protein translation: CASSLGQVFNYGYTF.